This record concerns one T cell receptor beta chain sequence. No antigen is known for it. Generated by immunoSEQ multiplex PCR, the TCRdb table keeps only in-frame clones and is missing some. Of about 84,000 clones listed, roughly 90% were seen once; the top ten hold about 2.2%. The CDR3 consists of 17 residues. Germline V gene sequence: CDR1 MDHEN, CDR2 SYDVKM. After removal of 0 bases from V and 5 bases from J, the junction contained 2 bases not matched to a gene. This entry belongs to a study of cytomegalovirus exposure and HLA in healthy donors. Study results and limitations: Among TCR beta chains, those listed as cytomegalovirus-associated numbered over 150.

The TCR was taken from a man in his thirties or forties in good health and CMV-seronegative. The gene calls are TRBV28 and TRBJ2-1; the match to TRBD2 covers 15 bases. Sequences were obtained from PBMCs. The CDR3 sequence: CASSLWGLAGGDNEQFF. Here the CDR3 DNA reads TGTGCCAGCAGTTTATGGGGACTAGCGGGGGGTGACAATGAGCAGTTCTTC.